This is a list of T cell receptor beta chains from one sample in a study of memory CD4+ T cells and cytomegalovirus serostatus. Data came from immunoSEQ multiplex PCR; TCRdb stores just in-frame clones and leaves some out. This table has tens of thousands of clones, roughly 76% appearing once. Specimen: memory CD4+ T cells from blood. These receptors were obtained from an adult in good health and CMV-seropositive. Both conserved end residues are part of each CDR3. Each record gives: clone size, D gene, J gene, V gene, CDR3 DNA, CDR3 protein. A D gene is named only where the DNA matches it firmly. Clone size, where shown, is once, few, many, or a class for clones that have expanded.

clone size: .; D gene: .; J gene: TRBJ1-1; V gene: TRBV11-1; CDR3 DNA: TGTGCCAGCAGCTTAGGCCGTCCGGGTAGGCAGAACACTGAAGCTTTCTTT; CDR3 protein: CASSLGRPGRQNTEAFF
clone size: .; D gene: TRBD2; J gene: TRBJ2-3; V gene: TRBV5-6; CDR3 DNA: TGTGCCAGCAGCTTGGTTGCGGGAGTGAGGAGCACAGATACGCAGTATTTT; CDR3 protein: CASSLVAGVRSTDTQYF
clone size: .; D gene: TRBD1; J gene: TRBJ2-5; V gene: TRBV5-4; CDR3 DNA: TGTGCCAGCAACCCCGGGACAGGGGCGGAGACCCAGTACTTC; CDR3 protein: CASNPGTGAETQYF
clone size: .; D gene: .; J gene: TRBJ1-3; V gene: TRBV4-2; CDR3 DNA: TGTGCCAGCAGCCAAGAGGTAGGGCAGTACGGAAACACCATATATTTT; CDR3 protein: CASSQEVGQYGNTIYF
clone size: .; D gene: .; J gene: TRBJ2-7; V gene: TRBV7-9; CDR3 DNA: TGTGCCAGCGGGAACTACGAGCAGTACTTC; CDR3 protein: CASGNYEQYF
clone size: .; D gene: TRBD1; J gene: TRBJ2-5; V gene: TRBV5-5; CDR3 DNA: TGTGCCAGCAGCTACAGACAGGGGACAGCGACACTCCAAGAGACCCAGTACTTC; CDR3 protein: CASSYRQGTATLQETQYF
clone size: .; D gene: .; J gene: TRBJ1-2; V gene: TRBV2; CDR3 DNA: TGTGCCAGCACCCTCGAGAGTAGAAGTGGCTACACCTTC; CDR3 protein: CASTLESRSGYTF
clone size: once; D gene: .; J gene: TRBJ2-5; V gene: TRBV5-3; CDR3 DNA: TGTGCCAGAAGCTTCAGGGATCAAGAGACCCAGTACTTC; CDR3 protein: CARSFRDQETQYF
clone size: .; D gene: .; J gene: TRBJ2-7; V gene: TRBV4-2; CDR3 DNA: TGTGCCAGCAGCCAAGTCGGGACGGTCTACGAGCAGTACTTC; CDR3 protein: CASSQVGTVYEQYF
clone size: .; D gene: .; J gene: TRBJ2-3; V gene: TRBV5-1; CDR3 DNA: TGCGCCAGCAGCTTGGGCCCTAGCACAGATACGCAGTATTTT; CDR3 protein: CASSLGPSTDTQYF
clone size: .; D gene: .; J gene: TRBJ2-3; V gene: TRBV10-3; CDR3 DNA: TGTGCCATCAGGGAGGGGACAGCTACAGATACGCAGTATTTT; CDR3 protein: CAIREGTATDTQYF
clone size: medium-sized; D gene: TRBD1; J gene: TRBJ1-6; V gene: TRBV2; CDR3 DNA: TGTGCCAGCAGCCCCACAGGGGACTATAATTCACCCCTCCACTTT; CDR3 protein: CASSPTGDYNSPLHF
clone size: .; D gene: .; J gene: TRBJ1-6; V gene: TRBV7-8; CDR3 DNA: TGTGCCAGCAGCTTAGAGGGGGTGACCTCACCCCTCCACTTT; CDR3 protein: CASSLEGVTSPLHF
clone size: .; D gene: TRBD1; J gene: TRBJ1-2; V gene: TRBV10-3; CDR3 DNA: TGTGCCTCACAGGCCGGGACAGGGCACCGCTATGGCTACACCTTC; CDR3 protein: CASQAGTGHRYGYTF
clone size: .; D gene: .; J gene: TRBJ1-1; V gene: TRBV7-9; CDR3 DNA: TGTGCCAGCAGCCGCAACGAAGCTTTCTTT; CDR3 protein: CASSRNEAFF
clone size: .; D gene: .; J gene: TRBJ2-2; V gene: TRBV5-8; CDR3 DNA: TGTGCCAGCAGTCCATTCAGGATCGGGGAGCTGTTTTTT; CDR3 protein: CASSPFRIGELFF
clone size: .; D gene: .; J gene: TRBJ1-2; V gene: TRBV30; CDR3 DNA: TGTGCCTTTGGCAACTATGGCTACACCTTC; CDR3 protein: CAFGNYGYTF
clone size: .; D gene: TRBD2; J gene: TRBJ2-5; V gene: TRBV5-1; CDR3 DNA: TGCGCCAGCAGCTTGGCCTGGACTAGCGGGGAAGAGACCCAGTACTTC; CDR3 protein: CASSLAWTSGEETQYF
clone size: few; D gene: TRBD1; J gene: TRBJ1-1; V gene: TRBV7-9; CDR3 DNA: TGTGCCAGCAGGGGGACAGGTATGAACACTGAAGCTTTCTTT; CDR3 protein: CASRGTGMNTEAFF
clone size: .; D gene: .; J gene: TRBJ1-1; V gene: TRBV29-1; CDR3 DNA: TGCAGCGTTGTGTCCGGGGGCAGAGAATATGAAGCTTTCTTT; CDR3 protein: CSVVSGGREYEAFF
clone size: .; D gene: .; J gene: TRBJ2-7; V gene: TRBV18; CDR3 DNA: TGTGCCAGCTCACCAGTTCAAGGGGCCCTCTCCTACGAGCAGTACTTC; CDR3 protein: CASSPVQGALSYEQYF
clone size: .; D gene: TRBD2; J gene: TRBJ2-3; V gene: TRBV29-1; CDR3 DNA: TGCAGCGTTGGGTCTAGCGGTAGCACAGATACGCAGTATTTT; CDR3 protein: CSVGSSGSTDTQYF
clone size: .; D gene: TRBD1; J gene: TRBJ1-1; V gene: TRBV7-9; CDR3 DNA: TGTGCCAGCAGCTCCCCCGGAAAGGGGGCGGAGAGAGCTTTCTTT; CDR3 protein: CASSSPGKGAERAFF
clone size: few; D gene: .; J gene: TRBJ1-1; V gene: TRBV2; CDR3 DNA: TGTGCCAGCAGTGGGACAGCTATGAACACTGAAGCTTTCTTT; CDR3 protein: CASSGTAMNTEAFF
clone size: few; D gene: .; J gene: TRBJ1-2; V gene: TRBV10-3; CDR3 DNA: TGTGCCATCAGTGAGTCCCGGGGCTCGAGAGGCTACACCTTC; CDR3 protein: CAISESRGSRGYTF
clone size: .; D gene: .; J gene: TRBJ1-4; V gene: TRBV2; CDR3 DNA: TGTGCCAGCACCCCCGAGGGACTCGAGAATGAAAAACTGTTTTTT; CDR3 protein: CASTPEGLENEKLFF
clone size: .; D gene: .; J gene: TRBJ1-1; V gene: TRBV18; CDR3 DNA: TGTGCCAGCTCACCACAGTCGAACACTGAAGCTTTCTTT; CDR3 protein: CASSPQSNTEAFF
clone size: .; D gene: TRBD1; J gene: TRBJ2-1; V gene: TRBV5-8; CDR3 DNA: TGTGCCAGCAGCTTCGGACAGGGATCCTACAATGAGCAGTTCTTC; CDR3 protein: CASSFGQGSYNEQFF
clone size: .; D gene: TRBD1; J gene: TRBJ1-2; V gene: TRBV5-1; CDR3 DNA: TGCGCCAGCAGCCCCGACAGGGATGGCTACACCTTC; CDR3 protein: CASSPDRDGYTF
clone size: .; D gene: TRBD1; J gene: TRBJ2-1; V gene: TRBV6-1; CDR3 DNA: TGTGCCAGCAGTAGAGACAGGGTAGGAGGCAATGAGCAGTTCTTC; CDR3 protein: CASSRDRVGGNEQFF
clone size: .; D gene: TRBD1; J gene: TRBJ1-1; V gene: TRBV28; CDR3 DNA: TGTGCCAGCCGTACAGGGGGCACTGAAGCTTTCTTT; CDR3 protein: CASRTGGTEAFF
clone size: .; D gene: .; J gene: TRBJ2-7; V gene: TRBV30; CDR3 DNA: TGTGCCTGGAGTGTTTTGAACTCACGGGACGAGCAGTACTTC; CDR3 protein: CAWSVLNSRDEQYF
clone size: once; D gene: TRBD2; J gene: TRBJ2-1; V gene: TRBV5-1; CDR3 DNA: TGCGCCAGCAGCAAGACTAGCGGGGGGCCTGCTTCCTACAATGAGCAGTTCTTC; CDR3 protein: CASSKTSGGPASYNEQFF
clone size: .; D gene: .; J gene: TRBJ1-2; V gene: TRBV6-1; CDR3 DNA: TGTGCCAGCAGTGAAGCTCGGGACAAAGCTAACTATGGCTACACCTTC; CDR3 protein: CASSEARDKANYGYTF
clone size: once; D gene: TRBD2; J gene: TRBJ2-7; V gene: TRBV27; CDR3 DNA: TGTGCCAGCAGTAAAACTAGCGGGAGCTACGAGCAGTACTTC; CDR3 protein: CASSKTSGSYEQYF
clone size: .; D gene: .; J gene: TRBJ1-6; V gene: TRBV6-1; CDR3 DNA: TGTGCCAGCAGTGAAGCGGATAATTCACCCCTCCACTTT; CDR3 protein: CASSEADNSPLHF
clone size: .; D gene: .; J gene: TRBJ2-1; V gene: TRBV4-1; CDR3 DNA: TGCGCCAGCAGCCCTTCGAGGCGGGGCGACAATGAGCAGTTCTTC; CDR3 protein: CASSPSRRGDNEQFF